This T cell receptor beta chain was identified in a study of beta chain features in type 1 diabetes. Whole-study findings and limits: In every one of the four CD4+ subsets, TCRB CDR3s were moderately but significantly shorter in Type 1 diabetes patients.

This clone was observed a handful of times. What it recognizes is unknown. The study reverse transcribed the entire isolated RNA, so it sequenced expressed TCRB transcripts. Sequencing of naive, central memory and regulatory T cell samples gave an average of about 3.57 million reads. Generated by immunoSEQ multiplex PCR, the TCRdb table keeps only in-frame clones and is missing some. The table has roughly 340,000 clones, roughly 13% seen once. This sequence originates from a woman aged 18-29 years with type 1 diabetes. Sequencing was performed on naive CD4+ T cells from blood.

The CDR3 region is CASSYSRTGGPHEQFF. The DNA for the CDR3 is TGTGCCAGCAGTTACTCGAGAACGGGAGGGCCCCATGAGCAGTTCTTC. The chain links TRBV6-5 to TRBJ2-1, with 8 bases aligning to TRBD2. The germline gives CDR1 MNHEY, CDR2 SVGAGI. The V and J ends lost 0 bases and 8 bases, in that order; junction bases with no gene match: 9. This CDR3 spans 16 amino acids.